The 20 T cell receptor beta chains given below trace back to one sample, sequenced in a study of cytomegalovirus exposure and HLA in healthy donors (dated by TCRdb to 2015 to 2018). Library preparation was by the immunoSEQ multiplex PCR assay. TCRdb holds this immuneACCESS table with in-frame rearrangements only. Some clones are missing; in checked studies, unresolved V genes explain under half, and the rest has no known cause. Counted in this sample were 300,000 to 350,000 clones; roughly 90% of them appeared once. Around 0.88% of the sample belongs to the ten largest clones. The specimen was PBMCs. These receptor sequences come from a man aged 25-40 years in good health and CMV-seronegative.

CDR3 residues: CASSLKPDQPQHF. The CDR3 DNA is TGTGCCAGCAGCTTAAAGCCGGATCAGCCCCAGCATTTT. This rearrangement joins TRBV7-9 to TRBJ1-5; no definite D call. Germline values: CDR1 SEHNR, CDR2 FQNEAQ (reference sequence). This CDR3 is 13 amino acids long. Trimming took 2 bases from V and 5 from J, leaving 7 bases between them.

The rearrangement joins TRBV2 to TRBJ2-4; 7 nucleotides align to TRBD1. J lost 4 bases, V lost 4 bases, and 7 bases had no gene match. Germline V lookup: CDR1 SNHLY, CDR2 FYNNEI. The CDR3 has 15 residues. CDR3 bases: TGTGCCAGCAGTGTGTCGGGACAGCAAAAAAACATTCAGTACTTC. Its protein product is CASSVSGQQKNIQYF.

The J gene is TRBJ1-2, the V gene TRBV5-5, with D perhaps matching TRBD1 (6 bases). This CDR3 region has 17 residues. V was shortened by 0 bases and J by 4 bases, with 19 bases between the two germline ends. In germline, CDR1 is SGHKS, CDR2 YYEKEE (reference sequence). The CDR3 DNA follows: TGTGCCAGCAGCTTGGGACCAGACAGGTCTGGTAGCTATGGCTACACCTTC. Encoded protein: CASSLGPDRSGSYGYTF.

This CDR3 reads CASSRLRGGSYEQYF. CDR3 coding DNA: TGTGCCAGCAGCCGGTTAAGGGGGGGTTCATACGAGCAGTACTTC. The gene calls are TRBV14 and TRBJ2-7; D perhaps matches TRBD2 (7 bases). The CDR3 loop spans 15 amino acids. The germline CDR1 and CDR2 sequences are SGHDN and FVKESK. V lost 4 bases and J 4 bases, leaving 17 bases between the germline ends.

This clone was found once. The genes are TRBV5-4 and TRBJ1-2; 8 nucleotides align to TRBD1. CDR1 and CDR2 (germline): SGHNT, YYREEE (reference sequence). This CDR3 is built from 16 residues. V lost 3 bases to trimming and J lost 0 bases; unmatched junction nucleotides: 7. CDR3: CASSSWTGPANYGYTF. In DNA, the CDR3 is TGTGCCAGCAGCTCCTGGACAGGGCCTGCTAACTATGGCTACACCTTC.

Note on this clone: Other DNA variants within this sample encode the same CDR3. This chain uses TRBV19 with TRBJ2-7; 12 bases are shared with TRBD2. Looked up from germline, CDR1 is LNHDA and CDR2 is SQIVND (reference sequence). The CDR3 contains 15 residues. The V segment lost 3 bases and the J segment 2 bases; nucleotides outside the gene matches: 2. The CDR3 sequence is CASSIRLAGAYEQYF. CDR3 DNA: TGTGCCAGTAGTATTAGACTAGCGGGGGCCTACGAGCAGTACTTC.

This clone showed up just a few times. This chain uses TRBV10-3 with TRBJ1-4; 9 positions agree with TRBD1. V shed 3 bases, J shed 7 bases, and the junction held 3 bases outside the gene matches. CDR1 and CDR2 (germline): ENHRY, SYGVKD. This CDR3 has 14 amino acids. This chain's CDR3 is CAISDGTGREKLFF. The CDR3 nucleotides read TGTGCCATCAGTGACGGGACAGGGCGTGAAAAACTGTTTTTT.

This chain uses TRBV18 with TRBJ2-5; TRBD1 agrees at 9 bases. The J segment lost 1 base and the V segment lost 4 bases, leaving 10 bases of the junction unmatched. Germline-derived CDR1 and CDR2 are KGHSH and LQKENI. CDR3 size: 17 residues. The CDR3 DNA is TGTGCCAGCTCACGGGACAGGGCTGGTGGGGGCCAAGAGACCCAGTACTTC. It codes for CASSRDRAGGGQETQYF.

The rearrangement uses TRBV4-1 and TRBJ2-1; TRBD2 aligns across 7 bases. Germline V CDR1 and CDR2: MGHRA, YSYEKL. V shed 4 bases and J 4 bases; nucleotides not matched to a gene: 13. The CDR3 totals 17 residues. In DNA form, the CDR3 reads TGCGCCAGCAGCCGCCTACCGCTAGCGGATACATACAATGAGCAGTTCTTC. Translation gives CASSRLPLADTYNEQFF.

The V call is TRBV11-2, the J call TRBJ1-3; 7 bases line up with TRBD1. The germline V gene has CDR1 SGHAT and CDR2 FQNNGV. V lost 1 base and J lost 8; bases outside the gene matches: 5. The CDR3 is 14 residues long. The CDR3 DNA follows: TGTGCCAGCAGCTTAGCCCCAGGGGGAGACACCATATATTTT. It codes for CASSLAPGGDTIYF.

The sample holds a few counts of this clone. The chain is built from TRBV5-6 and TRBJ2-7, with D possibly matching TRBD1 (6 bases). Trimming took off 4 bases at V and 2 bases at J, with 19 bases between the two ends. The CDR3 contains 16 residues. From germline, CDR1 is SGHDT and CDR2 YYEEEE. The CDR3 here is CASSTLGVQGPYEQYF. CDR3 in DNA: TGTGCCAGCAGCACCCTCGGGGTACAGGGCCCCTACGAGCAGTACTTC.

The CDR3 region has the DNA TGTGCCAGCAGCTTGGGCACACAGGGGAATCAGCCCCAGCATTTT. Translating it yields CASSLGTQGNQPQHF. V is TRBV5-8 and J is TRBJ1-5; 7 bases fit TRBD1. With V trimmed by 0 bases and J by 4 bases, 4 bases remained unmatched. This CDR3 has 15 residues. Looked up from germline, CDR1 is SGHTS and CDR2 is YDEGEE.

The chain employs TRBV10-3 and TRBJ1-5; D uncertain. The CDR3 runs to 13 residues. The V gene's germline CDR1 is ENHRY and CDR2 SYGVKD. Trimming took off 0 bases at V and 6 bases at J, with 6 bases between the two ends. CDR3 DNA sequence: TGTGCCATCAGTGAGTCGATAGCTCAGCCCCAGCATTTT. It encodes CAISESIAQPQHF.

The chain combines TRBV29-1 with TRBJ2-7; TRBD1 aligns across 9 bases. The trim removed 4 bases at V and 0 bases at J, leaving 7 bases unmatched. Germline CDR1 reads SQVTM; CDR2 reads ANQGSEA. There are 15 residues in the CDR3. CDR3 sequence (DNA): TGCAGCGTTGTCTCACCGGGACAGGGCTCCTACGAGCAGTACTTC. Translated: CSVVSPGQGSYEQYF.

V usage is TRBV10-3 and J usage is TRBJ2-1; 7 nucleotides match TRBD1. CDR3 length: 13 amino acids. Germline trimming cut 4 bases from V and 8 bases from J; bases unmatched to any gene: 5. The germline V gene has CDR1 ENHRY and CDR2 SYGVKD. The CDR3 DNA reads TGTGCCATCAGTGGGGAGACAGGGTATGAGCAGTTCTTC. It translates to CAISGETGYEQFF.

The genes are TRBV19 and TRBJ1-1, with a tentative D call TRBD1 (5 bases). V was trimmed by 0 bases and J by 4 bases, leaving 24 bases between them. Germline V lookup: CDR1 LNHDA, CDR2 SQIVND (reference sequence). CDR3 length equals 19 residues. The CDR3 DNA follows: TGTGCCAGTAGTATAGATTTAGGGACCCTGGGGGGAGCCAGCACTGAAGCTTTCTTT. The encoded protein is CASSIDLGTLGGASTEAFF.

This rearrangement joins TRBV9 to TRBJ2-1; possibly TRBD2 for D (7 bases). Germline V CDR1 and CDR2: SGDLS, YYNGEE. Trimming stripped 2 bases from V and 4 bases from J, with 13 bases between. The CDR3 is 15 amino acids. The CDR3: CASSVGGGVYNEQFF. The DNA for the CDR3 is TGTGCCAGCAGCGTTGGCGGGGGCGTATACAATGAGCAGTTCTTC.

The CDR3 DNA sequence: TGTGCCAGCAGTTTAGGCAGCAATCAGCCCCAGCATTTT. Encoded protein: CASSLGSNQPQHF. The gene calls are TRBV27 and TRBJ1-5; no reliable D call. Germline CDR1 reads MNHEY; CDR2 reads SMNVEV (reference sequence). The V gene lost 2 bases and the J gene lost 1 base, with 3 bases spanning the gap. The CDR3 is made up of 13 amino acids.

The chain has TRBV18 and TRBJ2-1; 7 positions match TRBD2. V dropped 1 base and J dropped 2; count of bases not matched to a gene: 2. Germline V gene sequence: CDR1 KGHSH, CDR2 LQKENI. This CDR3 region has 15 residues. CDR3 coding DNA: TGTGCCAGCTCACCACGGGAGGGGACCTACAATGAGCAGTTCTTC. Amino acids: CASSPREGTYNEQFF.

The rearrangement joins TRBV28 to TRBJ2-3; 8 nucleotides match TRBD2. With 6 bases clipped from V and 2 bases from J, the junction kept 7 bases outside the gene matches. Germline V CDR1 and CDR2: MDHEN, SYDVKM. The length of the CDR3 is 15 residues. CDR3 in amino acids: CASSRSGGITDTQYF. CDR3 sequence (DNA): TGTGCCAGCAGCCGAAGCGGGGGAATCACAGATACGCAGTATTTT.